The next 30 T cell receptor beta chains were all read from a single sample in a study of T-cell memory formation after mild COVID-19. TCRdb reanalysed the 5' RACE reads using MiXCR and keeps one entry per CDR3 protein. The profile covers under 300,000 distinct CDR3 sequences, with under 8.5% appearing a single time and around a fifth taken by the ten largest. The sequencing input was PBMCs or a T cell subset sorted from them (not recorded which). Receptors originate from a man aged 18 to 30 who had mild COVID-19 (a few samples of this study predate the infection). Cell type and time point are not known.

This clonotype turned up a few times. This rearrangement joins TRBV4-1 to TRBJ1-1; D uncertain. The ends were cut back, 0 bases at V and 6 bases at J, with 8 bases in the middle. CDR1 is MGHRA, CDR2 YSYEKL, per germline. CDR3 length: 13 amino acids. The CDR3 protein is CASSQDFKSEAFF. CDR3 bases: TGCGCCAGCAGCCAAGATTTTAAATCTGAAGCTTTCTTT.

The rearrangement links TRBV7-2 to TRBJ2-5; tentative D call: TRBD1 (5 bases). Trimming left V 3 bases short and J 2 bases short, with 10 bases between. Germline CDR1 reads SGHTA; CDR2 reads FQGNSA. The CDR3 contains 14 residues. Here the CDR3 DNA reads TGTGCCAGCAGCTTCCAGGGTTCACAAGAGACCCAGTACTTC. This translates into CASSFQGSQETQYF.

J is TRBJ2-1 and V is TRBV7-2; D assignment may be TRBD1 or TRBD2 (6 bases each). The germline V gene has CDR1 SGHTA and CDR2 FQGNSA. With 0 bases removed from V and 4 bases from J, the gap between germline ends came to 13 bases. CDR3 size: 16 residues. The CDR3 protein is CASSLAGGLGYNEQFF. The CDR3 coding sequence is TGTGCCAGCAGCTTAGCCGGGGGCCTAGGGTACAATGAGCAGTTCTTC.

This clonotype was detected a few times. This chain uses TRBV7-6 with TRBJ1-1; tentative D call: TRBD1 (6 bases). This CDR3 has 15 amino acids. The germline V and J ends were trimmed by 5 bases and 0 bases, with 13 bases remaining between them. Germline CDR1 reads SGHVS; CDR2 reads FNYEAQ. Here the CDR3 reads CASSQPKGVNTEAFF. The CDR3, as DNA: TGTGCCAGCAGCCAACCCAAGGGGGTGAACACTGAAGCTTTCTTT.

This clonotype has only one observation. The chain combines TRBV5-1 with TRBJ2-5; 8 nucleotides line up with TRBD1. This CDR3 has 13 amino acids. Looked up from germline, CDR1 is SGHRS and CDR2 is YFSETQ. With V trimmed by 4 bases and J by 4 bases, 3 bases remained unmatched. The CDR3 bases are TGCGCCAGCAGCACGGACAGGGTAGAGACCCAGTACTTC. Translated: CASSTDRVETQYF.

This clonotype was seen a handful of times. The V call is TRBV2, the J call TRBJ1-5; a weak D match, TRBD1 (6 bases). Germline CDR1 reads SNHLY; CDR2 reads FYNNEI. Trimming stripped 5 bases from V and 3 bases from J, with 14 bases between. The CDR3 spans 15 residues. The CDR3, as DNA: TGTGCCAGCAGTTTACAGGGTAGCCACAATCAGCCCCAGCATTTT. Translating gives CASSLQGSHNQPQHF.

The chain couples TRBV28 to TRBJ1-5, with D perhaps matching TRBD1 (5 bases). CDR1 MDHEN and CDR2 SYDVKM come from the germline V gene. CDR3 size: 16 residues. Trimming took off 7 bases at V and 7 bases at J, with 23 bases between the two ends. CDR3 coding DNA: TGTGCCAGCACCCTTGGGGCGTCAACCCCCGGACAGCCCCAGCATTTT. Protein sequence: CASTLGASTPGQPQHF.

This clonotype has ten or more counts. The chain is built from TRBV29-1 and TRBJ2-5; D is perhaps TRBD2 (5 bases). CDR1 is SQVTM and CDR2 is ANQGSEA in the germline V gene. The CDR3 covers 13 residues. Trimming removed 7 bases at V and 4 bases at J, with 16 bases between. CDR3 loop: CSAGVGVGETQYF. In DNA, the CDR3 is TGCAGCGCTGGGGTCGGGGTTGGAGAGACCCAGTACTTC.

A few counts support this clonotype. The gene calls are TRBV7-2 and TRBJ1-3; D not certain. The V gene lost 1 base and the J gene lost 0 bases, with 10 bases spanning the gap. There are 16 residues in the CDR3. The germline V gene encodes CDR1 SGHTA and CDR2 FQGNSA. The CDR3 loop reads CASSLEWPGSGNTIYF. In DNA, the CDR3 is TGTGCCAGCAGCTTAGAGTGGCCGGGCTCTGGAAACACCATATATTTT.

This sequence joins TRBV20-1 and TRBJ1-2; 8 bases align to TRBD1. V shed 5 bases and J 6 bases; nucleotides not matched to a gene: 5. Germline CDR1 reads DFQATT; CDR2 reads SNEGSKA (reference sequence). The CDR3 is 12 residues long. The CDR3 loop reads CSAPDRAHGYTF. The CDR3 region has the DNA TGCAGTGCTCCGGACAGGGCTCATGGCTACACCTTC.

In this sample, this clonotype turned up many times. The J gene is TRBJ2-7, the V gene TRBV21-1; TRBD1 is the table's D call, not checked against the DNA. TRBV21-1 is noted as a pseudogene. The CDR3 sequence is 14 residues long. The CDR3 nucleotides read TGTGCCAGCAGCGGGGACAGGCAGTCCTACGAGCAGTACTTC. It yields the protein CASSGDRQSYEQYF.

V gene TRBV2 combines with J gene TRBJ2-1; 8 bases fit TRBD1. CDR3 length: 13 amino acids. V lost 6 bases, J lost 7 bases, and 5 bases stayed unmatched. Germline assignment: CDR1 SNHLY and CDR2 FYNNEI. CDR3 in amino acids: CASSRQGRNEQFF. The CDR3 nucleotides are TGTGCCAGCAGCCGACAGGGGCGGAATGAGCAGTTCTTC.

The chain is built from TRBV7-2 and TRBJ1-3; no clear D gene. This CDR3 has 17 residues. Germline CDR1 is SGHTA and CDR2 is FQGNSA. The V gene lost 4 bases and the J gene lost 0 bases, with 16 bases spanning the gap. The CDR3 DNA reads TGTGCCAGCAGCTCGATAGCGAGGGTAATCTCTGGAAACACCATATATTTT. This gives the protein CASSSIARVISGNTIYF.

This clonotype was counted only a few times. This chain joins TRBV6-2 or TRBV6-3 and TRBJ1-5, with D maybe TRBD1 (6 bases). The CDR3 extends over 14 amino acids. The V gene's germline CDR1 is MNHEY and CDR2 SVGEGT. The germline V and J ends were trimmed by 5 bases and 4 bases, with 12 bases remaining between them. CDR3 loop: CASSHLDRNQPQHF. The CDR3 DNA follows: TGTGCCAGCAGTCACTTGGACAGAAATCAGCCCCAGCATTTT.

The sample holds many counts of this clonotype. The chain recombines TRBV6-2 or TRBV6-3 with TRBJ2-2; 8 nucleotides align to TRBD2. The CDR3 runs to 13 residues. CDR1 is MNHEY and CDR2 is SVGEGT in the germline V gene. With 7 bases clipped from V and 7 bases from J, the junction kept 5 bases outside the gene matches. The CDR3 sequence is CASKQRGNGELFF. In DNA form, the CDR3 reads TGTGCCAGCAAACAGCGGGGGAACGGGGAGCTGTTTTTT.

In this sample, this clonotype turned up many times. The chain uses TRBV5-1 and TRBJ2-6; D is ambiguous. Germline V CDR1 and CDR2: SGHRS, YFSETQ. Trimming shortened V by 7 bases and J by 0 bases, and 20 bases separated the two germline ends. CDR3 length: 18 residues. The CDR3 loop is CASGPRKGPLSGANVLTF. The CDR3 nucleotides are TGCGCCAGCGGCCCTAGGAAGGGTCCCCTCTCTGGGGCCAACGTCCTGACTTTC.

This clonotype occurred many times. V gene TRBV7-9 combines with J gene TRBJ2-5; 7 bases align to TRBD1. The CDR3 is 16 residues long. V shed 2 bases and J 5 bases; nucleotides not matched to a gene: 11. Germline CDR1 reads SEHNR; CDR2 reads FQNEAQ (reference sequence). CDR3 loop: CASSLLRDLGGETQYF. The CDR3 DNA sequence: TGTGCCAGCAGCTTATTAAGGGATCTAGGGGGCGAGACCCAGTACTTC.

The sample holds a few counts of this clonotype. The chain uses TRBV7-3 and TRBJ1-1; no reliable D call. The V gene's germline CDR1 is SGHTA and CDR2 FQGTGA. The CDR3 length is 15 residues. V gave up 8 bases and J gave up 1 base, with 17 bases separating them. The CDR3 sequence: CASSPLGRPNTEAFF. As DNA, the CDR3 is TGTGCCAGCTCCCCCCTCGGTAGACCGAACACTGAAGCTTTCTTT.

V and J are TRBV4-1 and TRBJ1-5, with D possibly TRBD1 on 5 matching bases. The CDR3 spans 16 residues. Trimming pared 2 bases from V and 1 base from J, leaving 12 bases between. Germline V CDR1 and CDR2: MGHRA, YSYEKL. The CDR3 bases are TGCGCCAGCAGCCAATGGGGGTCTGGGAGCAATCAGCCCCAGCATTTT. Residues: CASSQWGSGSNQPQHF.

This clonotype came up a few times. This chain connects TRBV18 to TRBJ2-5; D unclear. Germline V gives CDR1 KGHSH, CDR2 LQKENI. There are 12 residues in the CDR3. Trimming shortened V by 3 bases and J by 4 bases, and 6 bases separated the two germline ends. CDR3 amino acids: CASSPYSETQYF. DNA for the CDR3: TGTGCCAGCTCACCTTATTCAGAGACCCAGTACTTC.

The chain has TRBV2 and TRBJ1-1; 8 bases align to TRBD1. V lost 6 bases and J lost 0; bases outside the gene matches: 3. From germline, CDR1 is SNHLY and CDR2 FYNNEI. The CDR3 totals 14 residues. CDR3 sequence (DNA): TGTGCCAGCAGGGGACAGGTAATGAACACTGAAGCTTTCTTT. Encoded protein: CASRGQVMNTEAFF.

This clonotype was observed a few times. The J gene is TRBJ1-1, the V gene TRBV5-1; 8 positions agree with TRBD1. The CDR3 loop spans 15 amino acids. Germline values: CDR1 SGHRS, CDR2 YFSETQ. V was clipped by 7 bases and J by 8 bases; unmatched bases: 16. Written as DNA, the CDR3 is TGCGCCAGCTGGCATGGACAGGGCGCCATCGCCGAAGCTTTCTTT. Translated, it gives CASWHGQGAIAEAFF. The variable domain in full, completed from reference TRBV5-1 and TRBJ1-1, reads KAGVTQTPRYLIKTRGQQVTLSCSPISGHRSVSWYQQTPGQGLQFLFEYFSETQRNKGNFPGRFSGRQFSNSRSEMNVSTLELGDSALYLCASWHGQGAIAEAFFGQGTRLTVV.

This clonotype showed up many times. The chain carries TRBV7-2 and TRBJ2-5, with D maybe TRBD2 (5 bases). Trimming removed 3 bases at V and 2 bases at J, with 10 bases between. This CDR3 spans 14 amino acids. CDR1 is SGHTA and CDR2 is FQGNSA in the germline V gene. The CDR3 protein is CASSFARGQETQYF. The DNA of the CDR3 is TGTGCCAGCAGCTTCGCTCGGGGTCAAGAGACCCAGTACTTC. The full variable domain, with the rest looked up from reference TRBV7-2 and TRBJ2-5, is GAGVSQSPSNKVTEKGKDVELRCDPISGHTALYWYRQSLGQGLEFLIYFQGNSAPDKSGLPSDRFSAERTGGSVSTLTIQRTQQEDSAVYLCASSFARGQETQYFGPGTRLLVL.

The table lists this clonotype with many counts. The rearrangement joins TRBV6-6 to TRBJ1-4; 7 nucleotides align to TRBD1. The ends lost 10 bases at V and 6 bases at J; junction bases unmatched: 11. Germline CDR1 is MNHNY and CDR2 is SVGAGI (reference sequence). This CDR3 region has 14 residues. The CDR3 DNA is TGTGCCACCGGGGACCGGGACAGCGATGAAAAACTGTTTTTT. This encodes CATGDRDSDEKLFF.

The table lists this clonotype with many counts. V is TRBV27 and J is TRBJ1-2, with 9 bases lining up with TRBD1. CDR1 is MNHEY, CDR2 SMNVEV, per germline (reference sequence). V lost 5 bases and J lost 8; bases outside the gene matches: 6. The CDR3 length is 13 residues. DNA for the CDR3: TGTGCCAGCAGTCCGGGGACAGGGAACGGCTACACCTTC. It yields the protein CASSPGTGNGYTF.

The chain combines TRBV7-2 with TRBJ1-4; D remains ambiguous. V lost 0 bases to trimming and J lost 4 bases, with 6 bases between them. This CDR3 region has 14 residues. The germline gives CDR1 SGHTA, CDR2 FQGNSA. This chain's CDR3 is CASSLAGINEKLFF. CDR3 nucleotide sequence: TGTGCCAGCAGCTTAGCCGGGATTAATGAAAAACTGTTTTTT. Full variable domain (missing parts from reference TRBV7-2 and TRBJ1-4): GAGVSQSPSNKVTEKGKDVELRCDPISGHTALYWYRQSLGQGLEFLIYFQGNSAPDKSGLPSDRFSAERTGGSVSTLTIQRTQQEDSAVYLCASSLAGINEKLFFGSGTQLSVL.

V and J are TRBV5-4 and TRBJ2-7; 9 bases fit TRBD1. CDR1 and CDR2 (germline): SGHNT, YYREEE (reference sequence). The trim removed 3 bases at V and 6 bases at J, leaving 4 bases unmatched. This CDR3 spans 13 amino acids. CDR3 sequence: CASSWGTGSEQYF. Here the CDR3 DNA reads TGTGCCAGCAGCTGGGGGACAGGGAGCGAGCAGTACTTC.

The chain uses TRBV5-5 and TRBJ2-1; the D gene could be TRBD1 or TRBD2 (6 bases each). The ends were cut back, 3 bases at V and 5 bases at J, with 15 bases in the middle. The CDR3 is made up of 15 amino acids. Looked up from germline, CDR1 is SGHKS and CDR2 is YYEKEE (reference sequence). The DNA of the CDR3 is TGTGCCAGCAGCTCCCCGGGGGCAGGGCACAATGAGCAGTTCTTC. This translates into CASSSPGAGHNEQFF.

This clonotype was seen only a few times. The chain joins TRBV5-1 to TRBJ1-2; 9 nucleotides line up with TRBD1. Germline V gene sequence: CDR1 SGHRS, CDR2 YFSETQ. The CDR3 runs 15 residues. J was trimmed by 5 bases and V by 0 bases; bases with no gene match: 5. CDR3 in DNA: TGCGCCAGCAGCTTGGACAGGGGGCGCGGATATGGCTACACCTTC. Translating it yields CASSLDRGRGYGYTF.

This clonotype was counted between two and nine times. This sequence joins TRBV6-2 or TRBV6-3 and TRBJ1-6; TRBD1 is a possible D gene (6 bases). Germline values: CDR1 MNHEY, CDR2 SVGEGT. V was shortened by 6 bases and J by 7 bases, with 16 bases between the two germline ends. CDR3 size: 15 residues. The CDR3 DNA reads TGTGCCAGCAGGCCACAACAGGGCTGGAATTCACCCCTCCACTTT. Translated, it gives CASRPQQGWNSPLHF.